These T cell receptor beta chains were read from a single sample in a study of regulatory T cells in long-lasting Graves disease. TCRdb reprocessed the multiplex PCR reads with MiXCR, giving one entry per CDR3 protein. Among more than 300,000 distinct CDR3 sequences listed, about an eighth were seen once. These same records also appear under a second study, on T cells in Graves' hyperthyroidism and ophthalmopathy.

Sequences were derived from peripheral blood mononuclear cells (PBMCs), sampled at new diagnosis, from a patient treated with antithyroid drugs. These receptor sequences come from a woman between 18 and 29 years old with Graves disease. CDR3s include the opening cysteine and the closing phenylalanine or tryptophan. The D gene is left open where the match is weak. Some rows mark clone size as missing; the rest say once, few, many or name a class of expanded clone.

cdr3_nt: TGTGCCAGCAGCCCCGGGGGCAATTCACCCCTCCACTTT; cdr3_aa: CASSPGGNSPLHF; v_call: TRBV3-1; j_call: TRBJ1-6; clone_size: few; d_call: -
cdr3_nt: TGCAGCGTTGGAAGGGGGGGGATTCGGGAGACCCAGTACTTC; cdr3_aa: CSVGRGGIRETQYF; v_call: TRBV29-1; j_call: TRBJ2-5; clone_size: few; d_call: -
cdr3_nt: TGTGCCAGCAGTGTGGCCCGGTCCGAAAACACTGATACGCAGTATTTT; cdr3_aa: CASSVARSENTDTQYF; v_call: TRBV28; j_call: TRBJ2-3; clone_size: -; d_call: -
cdr3_nt: TGTGCCAGCAGCCGCCCGCCCGACGGCACTGAAGCTTTCTTT; cdr3_aa: CASSRPPDGTEAFF; v_call: TRBV7-9; j_call: TRBJ1-1; clone_size: -; d_call: -
cdr3_nt: TGTGCCAGCAGCTTAACGGGAACCGGGACTAGCTTTTCGAACACCGGGGAGCTGTTTTTT; cdr3_aa: CASSLTGTGTSFSNTGELFF; v_call: TRBV7-3; j_call: TRBJ2-2; clone_size: many; d_call: TRBD2
cdr3_nt: TGCAGCGTTGAAATAAGTCTGCTGGAGACAGTTCAATACAATGAGCAGTTCTTC; cdr3_aa: CSVEISLLETVQYNEQFF; v_call: TRBV29-1; j_call: TRBJ2-1; clone_size: -; d_call: -
cdr3_nt: TGTGCCAGCATAATAGGGGGCGACGAGCAGTACTTC; cdr3_aa: CASIIGGDEQYF; v_call: TRBV7-9; j_call: TRBJ2-7; clone_size: many; d_call: TRBD1
cdr3_nt: TGCAGTGCTGACCGTCCTAGCACAGATACGCAGTATTTT; cdr3_aa: CSADRPSTDTQYF; v_call: TRBV20-1; j_call: TRBJ2-3; clone_size: many; d_call: -
cdr3_nt: TGTGCCAGTTCCATCTCTAGCGGGGGCCTCCAGTACTTC; cdr3_aa: CASSISSGGLQYF; v_call: TRBV19; j_call: TRBJ2-5; clone_size: -; d_call: TRBD2
cdr3_nt: TGTGCCAGCAGCTCGACTAGCCGCCCATCTTATGAGCAGTTCTTC; cdr3_aa: CASSSTSRPSYEQFF; v_call: TRBV5-4; j_call: TRBJ2-1; clone_size: -; d_call: TRBD2
cdr3_nt: TGTGCCAGCAGTGATAGGACAGGCAAATCAGATACGCAGTATTTT; cdr3_aa: CASSDRTGKSDTQYF; v_call: TRBV6-1; j_call: TRBJ2-3; clone_size: few; d_call: TRBD1
cdr3_nt: TGTGCCAGCAGCTTAAGAGGTCAGGGTGTGGGCAATGAGCAGTTCTTC; cdr3_aa: CASSLRGQGVGNEQFF; v_call: TRBV7-3; j_call: TRBJ2-1; clone_size: many; d_call: -
cdr3_nt: TGTGCCAGCGGAAGGTGGAATCAGCCCCAGCATTTT; cdr3_aa: CASGRWNQPQHF; v_call: TRBV28; j_call: TRBJ1-5; clone_size: many; d_call: -
cdr3_nt: TGTGCCAGCAGTTCCTGGACAAGACGTAATGAAAAACTGTTTTTT; cdr3_aa: CASSSWTRRNEKLFF; v_call: TRBV28; j_call: TRBJ1-4; clone_size: many; d_call: -